The following is a T cell receptor (beta chain) sequence with its context. Its specific antigen is unknown. No qualities accompany the bases; no much larger clone lies one base away. CDR1 MNHEY and CDR2 SVGAGI are derived from the germline V gene. V loses 6 bases at its end and J loses 10 bases; junction bases beyond the gene matches: 14. The CDR3 runs 15 residues from the cysteine to the phenylalanine. Of all the DNA, just the CDR3 is kept, 45 bases in frame from base 1. Collaborating institutions collected whole blood in K2EDTA tubes following their own protocols. For TCRbeta analysis, collaborator samples were shipped as frozen whole blood, as isolated PBMCs, or as DNA extracted from either sample type. The data originate from a study of blood T cell repertoires in COVID-19 (dated by TCRdb to 2018 to 2020). Describing the broader study: Samples covering the acute and convalescent phases of COVID-19 were provided by collaborators in the United States, Italy and Spain. The material from the prospective study consisted of cDNA or gDNA derived from T cells, B-cell-depleted T cells, or PBMCs. The dataset comprised deeply sampled blood TCRbeta repertoires from subjects exposed to, actively infected with, or recovered from COVID-19. The repertoires were made available in a free public database intended to serve as a resource for research on the immune response to SARS-CoV-2. Samples came from the ongoing ImmuneRACE study (first 160 participants) plus 1,254 subjects from 6 global collaborators. The sample metadata nearly always contained a de-identified subject ID, COVID-19 status, age in years and sex. Where HLA class I and class II types were available, the types were taken from metadata supplied by the sample provider, not from assay-based typing. What the work shows at the level of the full study, not this receptor alone: The amount of clinical and demographic metadata varied by source and participant and was provided uncurated.

TCRbeta CDR3 regions were amplified from genomic DNA using the immunoSEQ Assay, a bias-controlled multiplex PCR. On the authors' methods: The number of nucleated cells in each sample was estimated by amplification of reference gene primers within the assay. Sequence reads were collapsed and filtered to measure the absolute abundance of every unique TCRbeta CDR3 rearrangement. For each sample, productive Simpson clonality was calculated as the square root of Simpson's diversity index over productive rearrangements. TCRdb holds this immuneACCESS table with in-frame rearrangements only. Some clones are missing; in checked studies, unresolved V genes explain under half, and the rest has no known cause. The D gene and trimming were derived from the DNA, and the V and J assignments and clone size from that table. The sample table holds some 120,000 clones, of which about 84% were seen once. About 5.4% of the sample is taken by the ten largest.

The receptor's source is a human donor in a cohort sampled during active COVID-19. Sequencing input: peripheral blood. The chain is made from TRBV6-5 and TRBJ2-1; TRBD1 aligns with 8 central bases. The DNA sequence is as follows: TGTGCCAGCAGCTCCGGACAGGGTGGGCCGCGGGAGCAGTTCTTC. It translates as CASSSGQGGPREQFF.